Sequencing of this TCR beta chain was carried out in a study of PD-1 blockade in mismatch repair-deficient tumors (dated by TCRdb to the late 2010s). A note on the overall study: The trial enrolled 86 consecutive patients with 12 mismatch repair-deficient cancer types between 2013 and late 2016, all previously treated and progressing. Deep sequencing of TCR CDR3 regions was used to track tumor-associated T cell clones in peripheral blood of patients responding to PD-1 blockade. General study outcomes and caveats: Tumor-resident clones, often undetectable in blood before treatment, expanded rapidly after pembrolizumab and then contracted, generally before radiologic responses.

Receptors were amplified or captured by the immunoSEQ multiplex PCR assay. The table comes from immuneACCESS by way of TCRdb, which keeps in-frame sequences with V and J called. Part of the clones is missing from these tables; in studies checked, under half for an unresolved V gene and the rest for unknown reasons. This sample is represented by around 25,000 clones; 83% of them were singletons. Roughly a fifth of the sample rests with the top ten. The germline V gene (reference sequence) gives CDR1 as LNHDA and CDR2 as SQIVND. Reading from cysteine to phenylalanine, the CDR3 counts 13 amino acids. The kept DNA is CDR3 alone, 39 bases in frame from the first base. V is pruned by 9 bases and J by 0 bases, leaving 1 base of the junction without a gene match. Reading the label with the study, this specimen's time point is: peripheral blood 12 weeks after first pembrolizumab dose. For each enrolled patient, mismatch repair deficiency was established using either polymerase chain reaction or immunohistochemistry. TCR sequencing was performed for three patients who responded to pembrolizumab therapy. The phase II trial prospectively evaluated PD-1 blockade with pembrolizumab in advanced mismatch repair-deficient cancers, independent of tissue of origin. Peripheral blood T cell samples were gathered serially, both before PD-1 blockade started and at multiple time points afterward. Blood sampling time points were reported as weeks after the first dose of pembrolizumab.

On this clone: The antigen this receptor binds is unknown. Base qualities are not at hand, and no much larger clone is one base apart.

The receptor comes from an adult with mismatch repair-deficient cancer. The sequence is built from TRBV19 and TRBJ2-1; a stretch of 8 junction bases matches TRBD2. Specimen: peripheral blood, collected 12 weeks after starting pembrolizumab. The CDR3 protein is CASGRASYNEQFF. The nucleotide sequence is given as TGTGCCAGCGGGAGGGCCTCCTACAATGAGCAGTTCTTC.